This TCR beta chain is from a study of blood T cell repertoires in COVID-19. At the level of the study: Collection of acute and convalescent COVID-19 samples took place in the United States, Italy and Spain. T cells, B-cell-depleted T cells, or PBMCs provided the cDNA or gDNA that served as material.

How the authors handled the data: Nucleated cell number was recorded as an estimate derived from reference gene primer amplification. Using immunoSEQ multiplex PCR, the repertoire was profiled, and TCRdb retains in-frame clones only, with some absent. V and J calls and clone size are those listed in that table; D and trimming were worked out from the DNA. The sample gives around 100,000 clones, approximately 86% of which show up once; 3.5% is in the top ten. J lost 3 bases, V lost 6 bases, and 8 bases had no gene match. From germline, CDR1 is LNHDA and CDR2 SQIVND (reference sequence). The CDR3 length is 15 residues.

The source material was peripheral blood. The rearrangement uses TRBV19 and TRBJ2-7; 10 nucleotides line up with TRBD2. The sequence was obtained from a human donor in a cohort sampled during active COVID-19. The CDR3 DNA is TGTGCCAGTAGGCCTCAAGCGGGGGGGCGCTACGAGCAGTACTTC. Amino acids: CASRPQAGGRYEQYF.